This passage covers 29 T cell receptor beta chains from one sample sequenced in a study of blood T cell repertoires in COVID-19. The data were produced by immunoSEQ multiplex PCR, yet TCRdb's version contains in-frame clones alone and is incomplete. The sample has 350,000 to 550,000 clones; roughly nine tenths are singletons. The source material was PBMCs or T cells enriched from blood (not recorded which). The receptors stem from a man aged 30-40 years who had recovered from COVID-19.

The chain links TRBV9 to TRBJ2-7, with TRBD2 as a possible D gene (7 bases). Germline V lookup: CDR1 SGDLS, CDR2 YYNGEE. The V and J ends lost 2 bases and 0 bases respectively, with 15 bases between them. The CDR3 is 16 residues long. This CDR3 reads CASSVSSGTNSYEQYF. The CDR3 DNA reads TGTGCCAGCAGCGTCTCGAGCGGGACAAACTCCTACGAGCAGTACTTC.

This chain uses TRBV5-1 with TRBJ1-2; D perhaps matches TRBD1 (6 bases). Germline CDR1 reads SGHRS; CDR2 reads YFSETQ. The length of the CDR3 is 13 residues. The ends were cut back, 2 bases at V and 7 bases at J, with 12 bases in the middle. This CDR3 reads CASSLDRRTGYTF. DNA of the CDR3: TGCGCCAGCAGCTTAGACAGGAGGACTGGCTACACCTTC.

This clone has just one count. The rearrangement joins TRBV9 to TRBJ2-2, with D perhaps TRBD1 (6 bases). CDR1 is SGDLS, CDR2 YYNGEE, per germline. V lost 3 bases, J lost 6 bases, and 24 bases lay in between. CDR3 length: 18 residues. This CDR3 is CASSDSSSGEGAAGELFF. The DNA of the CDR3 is TGTGCCAGCAGCGATAGTAGTTCAGGGGAAGGGGCCGCCGGGGAGCTGTTTTTT.

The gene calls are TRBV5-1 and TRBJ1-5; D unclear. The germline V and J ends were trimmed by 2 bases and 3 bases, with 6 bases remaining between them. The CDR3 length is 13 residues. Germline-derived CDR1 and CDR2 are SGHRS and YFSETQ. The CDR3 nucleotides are TGCGCCAGCAGCTTAGGAGCCAATCAGCCCCAGCATTTT. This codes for CASSLGANQPQHF.

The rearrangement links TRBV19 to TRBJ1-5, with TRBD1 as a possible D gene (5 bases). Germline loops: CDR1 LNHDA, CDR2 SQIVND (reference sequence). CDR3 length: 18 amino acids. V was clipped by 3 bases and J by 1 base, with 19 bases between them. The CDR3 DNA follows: TGTGCCAGTAGTATTCGGCAGGGAGGGTCTAGGAGCAATCAGCCCCAGCATTTT. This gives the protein CASSIRQGGSRSNQPQHF.

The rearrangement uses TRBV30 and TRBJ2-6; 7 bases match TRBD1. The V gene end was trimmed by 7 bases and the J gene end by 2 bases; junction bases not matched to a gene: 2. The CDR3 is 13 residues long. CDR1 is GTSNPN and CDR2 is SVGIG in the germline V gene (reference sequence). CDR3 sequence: CALGGAGANVLTF. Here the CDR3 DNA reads TGTGCCTTAGGGGGCGCTGGGGCCAACGTCCTGACTTTC.

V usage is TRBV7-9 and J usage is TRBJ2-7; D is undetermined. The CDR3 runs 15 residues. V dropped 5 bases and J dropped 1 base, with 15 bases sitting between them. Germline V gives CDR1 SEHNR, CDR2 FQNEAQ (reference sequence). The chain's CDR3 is CASSPRVGSSYEQYF. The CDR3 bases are TGTGCCAGCAGCCCTAGAGTCGGTAGTTCCTACGAGCAGTACTTC.

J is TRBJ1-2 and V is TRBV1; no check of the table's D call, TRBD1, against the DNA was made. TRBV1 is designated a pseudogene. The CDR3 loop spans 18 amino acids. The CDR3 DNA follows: TGCACCAGCAGCCAAGTCTTTGTTCAGGCGATAACTAACTATGGCTACACCTTC. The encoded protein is CTSSQVFVQAITNYGYTF.

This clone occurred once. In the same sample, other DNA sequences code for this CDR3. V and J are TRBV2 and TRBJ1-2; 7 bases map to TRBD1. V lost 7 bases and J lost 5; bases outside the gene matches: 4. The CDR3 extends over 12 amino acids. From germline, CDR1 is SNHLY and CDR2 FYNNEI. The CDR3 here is CASKPGGYGYTF. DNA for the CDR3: TGTGCCAGCAAGCCAGGGGGGTATGGCTACACCTTC. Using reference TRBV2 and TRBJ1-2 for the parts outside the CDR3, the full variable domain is EPEVTQTPSHQVTQMGQEVILRCVPISNHLYFYWYRQILGQKVEFLVSFYNNEISEKSEIFDDQFSVERPDGSNFTLKIRSTKLEDSAMYFCASKPGGYGYTFGSGTRLTVV.

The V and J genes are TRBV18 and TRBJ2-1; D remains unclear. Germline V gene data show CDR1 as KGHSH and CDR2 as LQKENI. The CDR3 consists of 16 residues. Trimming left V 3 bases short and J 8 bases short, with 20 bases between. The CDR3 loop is CASSPLDRARVDEQFF. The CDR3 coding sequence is TGTGCCAGCTCACCCCTAGACCGAGCCCGGGTGGATGAGCAGTTCTTC. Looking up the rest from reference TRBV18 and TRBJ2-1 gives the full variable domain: NAGVMQNPRHLVRRRGQEARLRCSPMKGHSHVYWYRQLPEEGLKFMVYLQKENIIDESGMPKERFSAEFPKEGPSILRIQQVVRGDSAAYFCASSPLDRARVDEQFFGPGTRLTVL.

In DNA, the CDR3 is TGCAGCGGCGGGACGGCCGTCTACAATGAGCAGTTCTTC. Encoded protein: CSGGTAVYNEQFF. This rearrangement joins TRBV29-1 to TRBJ2-1; D might be TRBD2 (6 bases). Deletions cut 7 bases from V and 3 bases from J, with 13 bases between. The CDR3 covers 13 residues. The germline CDR1 and CDR2 sequences are SQVTM and ANQGSEA.

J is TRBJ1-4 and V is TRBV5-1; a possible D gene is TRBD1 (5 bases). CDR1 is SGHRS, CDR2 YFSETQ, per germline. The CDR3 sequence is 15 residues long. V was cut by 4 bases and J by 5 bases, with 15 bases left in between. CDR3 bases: TGCGCCAGCAGCATCGGGGGAGGCGTAAATGAAAAACTGTTTTTT. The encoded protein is CASSIGGGVNEKLFF.

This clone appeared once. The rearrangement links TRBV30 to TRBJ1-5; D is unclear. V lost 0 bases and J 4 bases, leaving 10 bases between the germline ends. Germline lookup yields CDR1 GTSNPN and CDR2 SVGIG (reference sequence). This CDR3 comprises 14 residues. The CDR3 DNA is TGTGCCTGGAGTGTCGAGTTCAGGAATCAGCCCCAGCATTTT. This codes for CAWSVEFRNQPQHF.

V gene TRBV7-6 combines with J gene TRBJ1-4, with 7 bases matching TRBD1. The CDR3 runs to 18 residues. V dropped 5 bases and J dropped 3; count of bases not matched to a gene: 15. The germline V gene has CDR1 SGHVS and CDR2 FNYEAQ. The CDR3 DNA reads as TGTGCCAGCAGCGACAGGGACCCCAGGTGGACACCTAATGAAAAACTGTTTTTT. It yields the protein CASSDRDPRWTPNEKLFF.

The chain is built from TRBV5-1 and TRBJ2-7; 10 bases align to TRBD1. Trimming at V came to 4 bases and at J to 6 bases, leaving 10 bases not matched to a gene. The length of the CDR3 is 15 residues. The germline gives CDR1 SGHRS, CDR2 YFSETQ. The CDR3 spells CASSTSGQGEGEQYF. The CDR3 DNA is TGCGCCAGCAGCACGAGCGGACAGGGGGAGGGCGAGCAGTACTTC.

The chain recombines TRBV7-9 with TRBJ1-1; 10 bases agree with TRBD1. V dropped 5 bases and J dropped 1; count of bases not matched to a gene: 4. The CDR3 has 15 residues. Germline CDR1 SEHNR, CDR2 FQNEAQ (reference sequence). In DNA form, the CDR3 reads TGTGCCAGCAGCCCTCGACAGGGGGCGAACACTGAAGCTTTCTTT. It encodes CASSPRQGANTEAFF. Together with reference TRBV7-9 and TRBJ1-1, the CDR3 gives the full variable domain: DTGVSQNPRHKITKRGQNVTFRCDPISEHNRLYWYRQTLGQGPEFLTYFQNEAQLEKSRLLSDRFSAERPKGSFSTLEIQRTEQGDSAMYLCASSPRQGANTEAFFGQGTRLTVV.

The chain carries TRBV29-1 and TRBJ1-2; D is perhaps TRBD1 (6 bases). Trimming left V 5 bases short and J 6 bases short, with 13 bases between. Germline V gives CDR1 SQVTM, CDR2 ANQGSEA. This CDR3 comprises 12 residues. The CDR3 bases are TGCAGCGTTCTTCGGGGGGCTGATGGCTACACCTTC. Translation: CSVLRGADGYTF.

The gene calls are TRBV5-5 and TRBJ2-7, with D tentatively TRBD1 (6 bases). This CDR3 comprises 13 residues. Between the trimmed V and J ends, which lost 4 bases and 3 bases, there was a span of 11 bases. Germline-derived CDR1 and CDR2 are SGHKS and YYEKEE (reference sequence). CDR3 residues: CASSHQDSYEQYF. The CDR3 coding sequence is TGTGCCAGCAGCCATCAGGACAGCTACGAGCAGTACTTC.

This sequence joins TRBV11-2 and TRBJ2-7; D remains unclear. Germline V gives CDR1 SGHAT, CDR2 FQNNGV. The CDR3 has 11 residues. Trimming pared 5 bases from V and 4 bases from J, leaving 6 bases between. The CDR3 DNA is TGTGCCAGCAGCCCCTTGTACGAGCAGTACTTC. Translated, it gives CASSPLYEQYF. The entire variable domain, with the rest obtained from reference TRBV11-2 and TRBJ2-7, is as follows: EAGVAQSPRYKIIEKRQSVAFWCNPISGHATLYWYQQILGQGPKLLIQFQNNGVVDDSQLPKDRFSAERLKGVDSTLKIQPAKLEDSAVYLCASSPLYEQYFGPGTRLTVT.

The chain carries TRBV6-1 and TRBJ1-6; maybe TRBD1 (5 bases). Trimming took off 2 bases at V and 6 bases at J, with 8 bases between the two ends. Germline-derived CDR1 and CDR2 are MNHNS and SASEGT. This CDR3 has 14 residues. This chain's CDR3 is CASSEYRTNSPLHF. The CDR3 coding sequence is TGTGCCAGCAGTGAATACAGGACTAATTCACCCCTCCACTTT.

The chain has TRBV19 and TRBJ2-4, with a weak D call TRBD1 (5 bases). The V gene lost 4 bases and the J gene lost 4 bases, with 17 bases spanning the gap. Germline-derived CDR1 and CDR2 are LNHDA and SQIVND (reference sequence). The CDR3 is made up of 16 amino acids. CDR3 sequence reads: CASSRIASQEKNIQYF. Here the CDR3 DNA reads TGTGCCAGTAGTAGGATAGCTTCACAGGAGAAAAACATTCAGTACTTC.

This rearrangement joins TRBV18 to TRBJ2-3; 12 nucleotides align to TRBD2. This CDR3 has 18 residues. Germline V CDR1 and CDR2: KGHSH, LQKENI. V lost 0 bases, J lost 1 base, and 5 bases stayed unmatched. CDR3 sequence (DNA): TGTGCCAGCTCACCACCGACTAGCGGGAGCCTTGGCACAGATACGCAGTATTTT. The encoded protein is CASSPPTSGSLGTDTQYF.

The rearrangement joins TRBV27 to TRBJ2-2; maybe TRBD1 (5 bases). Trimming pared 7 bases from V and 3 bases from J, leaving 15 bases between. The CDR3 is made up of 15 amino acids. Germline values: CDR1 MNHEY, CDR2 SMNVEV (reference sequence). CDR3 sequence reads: CASKSAQGYTGELFF. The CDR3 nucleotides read TGTGCCAGCAAAAGCGCTCAGGGTTACACCGGGGAGCTGTTTTTT.

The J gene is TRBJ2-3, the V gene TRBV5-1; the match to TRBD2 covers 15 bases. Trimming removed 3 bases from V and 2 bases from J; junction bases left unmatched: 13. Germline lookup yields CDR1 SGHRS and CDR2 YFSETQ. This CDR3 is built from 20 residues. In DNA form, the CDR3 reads TGCGCCAGCAGCTCACCCCGGACTAGCGGGAGGGGAGGCAACACAGATACGCAGTATTTT. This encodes CASSSPRTSGRGGNTDTQYF.

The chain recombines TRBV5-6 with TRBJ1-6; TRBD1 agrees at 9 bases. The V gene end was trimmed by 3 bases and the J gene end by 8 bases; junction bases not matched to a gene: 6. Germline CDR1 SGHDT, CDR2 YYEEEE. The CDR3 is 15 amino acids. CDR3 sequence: CASSYRDRVDSPLHF. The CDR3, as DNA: TGTGCCAGCAGCTACCGGGACAGGGTTGATTCACCCCTCCACTTT.

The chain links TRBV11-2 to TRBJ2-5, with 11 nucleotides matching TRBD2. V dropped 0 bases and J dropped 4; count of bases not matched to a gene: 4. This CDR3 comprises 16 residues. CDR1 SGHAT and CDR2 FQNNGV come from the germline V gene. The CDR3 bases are TGTGCCAGCAGCTTAGATGTCCTAGCGGGAGGAGAGACCCAGTACTTC. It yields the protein CASSLDVLAGGETQYF.

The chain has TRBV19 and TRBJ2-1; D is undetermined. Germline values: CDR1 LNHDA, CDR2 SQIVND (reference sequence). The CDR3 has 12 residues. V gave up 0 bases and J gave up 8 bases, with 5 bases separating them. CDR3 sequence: CASSIDHYEQFF. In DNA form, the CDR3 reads TGTGCCAGTAGTATAGATCACTATGAGCAGTTCTTC.

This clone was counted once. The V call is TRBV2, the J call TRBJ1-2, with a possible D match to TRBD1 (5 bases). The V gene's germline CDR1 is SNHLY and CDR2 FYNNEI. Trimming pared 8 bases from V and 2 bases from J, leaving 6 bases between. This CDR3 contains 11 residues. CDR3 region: CASYRNYGYTF. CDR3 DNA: TGTGCCAGCTACAGGAACTATGGCTACACCTTC.

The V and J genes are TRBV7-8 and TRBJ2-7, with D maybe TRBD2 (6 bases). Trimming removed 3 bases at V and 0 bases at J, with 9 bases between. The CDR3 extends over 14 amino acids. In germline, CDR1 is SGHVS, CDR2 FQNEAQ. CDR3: CASSFRDFSYEQYF. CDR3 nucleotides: TGTGCCAGCAGCTTCCGGGACTTCTCCTACGAGCAGTACTTC.